Each of the 14 T cell receptor beta chains below was sequenced from the same sample in a study of technical replicates of blood from a handful of donors. Using immunoSEQ multiplex PCR, the repertoire was profiled, and TCRdb retains in-frame clones only, with some absent. The sample lists around 62,000 clones; roughly 98% were seen once. Sample: T cells isolated from PBMCs. These TCRs come from a human donor in good health.

CDR3 bases: TGCGCCAGCAGACCCAAACCGACAGGGAACTATGGCTACACCTTC. Translated: CASRPKPTGNYGYTF. V is TRBV5-1 and J is TRBJ1-2, with 7 bases matching TRBD1. The CDR3 consists of 15 residues. The junction had 9 bases not matched to a gene; V was cut back by 5 bases and J by 2 bases. Germline V lookup: CDR1 SGHRS, CDR2 YFSETQ. The variable domain in full, completed from reference TRBV5-1 and TRBJ1-2, reads KAGVTQTPRYLIKTRGQQVTLSCSPISGHRSVSWYQQTPGQGLQFLFEYFSETQRNKGNFPGRFSGRQFSNSRSEMNVSTLELGDSALYLCASRPKPTGNYGYTFGSGTRLTVV.

The chain links TRBV6-6 to TRBJ2-3; perhaps TRBD1 as D (5 bases). This CDR3 is built from 12 residues. V lost 5 bases and J 6 bases, leaving 9 bases between the germline ends. Germline CDR1 MNHNY, CDR2 SVGAGI (reference sequence). Here the CDR3 reads CASSKNRDTQYF. The DNA of the CDR3 is TGTGCCAGCAGTAAAAACAGGGATACGCAGTATTTT.

The CDR3 nucleotides are TGCGCCAGCCGGACAGCTGGGGCCAACGTCCTGACTTTC. It specifies CASRTAGANVLTF. V usage is TRBV10-2 and J usage is TRBJ2-6, with TRBD1 as a possible D gene (6 bases). The CDR3 has 13 residues. CDR1 WSHSY and CDR2 SAAADI come from the germline V gene. Trimming took 8 bases from V and 2 from J, leaving 7 bases between them.

This rearrangement joins TRBV5-6 to TRBJ1-5; 8 nucleotides match TRBD1. CDR1 is SGHDT, CDR2 YYEEEE, per germline. V trimming: 0 bases; J trimming: 7 bases; junction bases outside the gene matches: 6. CDR3 length: 15 amino acids. CDR3 residues: CASSLGGQGAQPQHF. In nucleotides, the CDR3 is TGTGCCAGCAGCTTGGGGGGGCAGGGGGCCCAGCCCCAGCATTTT.

The DNA for the CDR3 is TGCAGCGTTGACGAGGGAACTCGTAACACCGGGGAGCTGTTTTTT. Residues: CSVDEGTRNTGELFF. The chain carries TRBV29-1 and TRBJ2-2; D possibly corresponds to TRBD2 (5 bases). V was shortened by 3 bases and J by 2 bases, with 13 bases between the two germline ends. CDR1 and CDR2 from the germline V gene are SQVTM and ANQGSEA. CDR3 length equals 15 residues.

This chain joins TRBV5-1 and TRBJ2-7; 7 bases map to TRBD1. There are 12 residues in the CDR3. Germline V gene sequence: CDR1 SGHRS, CDR2 YFSETQ. With V trimmed by 3 bases and J by 6 bases, 3 bases remained unmatched. CDR3 region: CASSSTGAEQYF. The CDR3 DNA is TGCGCCAGCAGCTCCACAGGGGCCGAGCAGTACTTC.

This chain joins TRBV15 and TRBJ2-7; the match to TRBD1 covers 9 bases. The CDR3 contains 17 residues. Germline CDR1 LNHNV, CDR2 YYDKDF (reference sequence). With V trimmed by 0 bases and J by 7 bases, 13 bases remained unmatched. The CDR3: CATSREHPGQGFPEQYF. In nucleotides, the CDR3 is TGTGCCACCAGCAGAGAACACCCGGGACAGGGATTCCCAGAGCAGTACTTC.

The CDR3 loop reads CASRPGQIYGYTF. The CDR3 DNA reads TGTGCCAGCAGGCCGGGACAGATCTATGGCTACACCTTC. The J gene is TRBJ1-2, the V gene TRBV5-6; TRBD1 aligns across 7 bases. V lost 5 bases to trimming and J lost 4 bases; unmatched junction nucleotides: 5. The CDR3 is 13 amino acids. The germline V gene has CDR1 SGHDT and CDR2 YYEEEE.

The chain is built from TRBV7-8 and TRBJ1-5; D might be TRBD1 (6 bases). Trimming took 5 bases from V and 5 from J, leaving 13 bases between them. Germline assignment: CDR1 SGHVS and CDR2 FQNEAQ. The CDR3 loop spans 14 amino acids. The CDR3 here is CASSPRTDHQPQHF. In DNA, the CDR3 is TGTGCCAGCAGCCCAAGGACAGACCATCAGCCCCAGCATTTT.

The CDR3 region is CASRLRGSYEQYF. DNA for the CDR3: TGTGCCAGCAGGCTGCGGGGGTCCTACGAGCAGTACTTC. The chain recombines TRBV2 with TRBJ2-7, with 7 bases fitting TRBD2. The CDR3 has 13 residues. Trimming removed 6 bases from V and 1 base from J; junction bases left unmatched: 3. Germline-derived CDR1 and CDR2 are SNHLY and FYNNEI. The entire variable domain, with the rest obtained from reference TRBV2 and TRBJ2-7, is as follows: EPEVTQTPSHQVTQMGQEVILRCVPISNHLYFYWYRQILGQKVEFLVSFYNNEISEKSEIFDDQFSVERPDGSNFTLKIRSTKLEDSAMYFCASRLRGSYEQYFGPGTRLTVT.

The CDR3 region is CASSPPNPTYYGYTF. The CDR3 nucleotides read TGTGCCAGCAGCCCACCTAATCCTACCTACTATGGCTACACCTTC. The chain couples TRBV7-9 to TRBJ1-2; D unclear. The CDR3 extends over 15 amino acids. With 5 bases removed from V and 3 bases from J, the gap between germline ends came to 16 bases. Germline assignment: CDR1 SEHNR and CDR2 FQNEAQ (reference sequence).

This chain uses TRBV7-2 with TRBJ1-5; no clear D gene. The CDR3 is 14 amino acids. V shed 3 bases and J shed 1 base, with 7 bases lying between them. Germline loops: CDR1 SGHTA, CDR2 FQGNSA. CDR3 sequence: CASSFRLSNQPQHF. DNA for the CDR3: TGTGCCAGCAGCTTTCGGTTAAGCAATCAGCCCCAGCATTTT.

V is TRBV29-1 and J is TRBJ2-5, with D perhaps matching TRBD2 (5 bases). V was cut by 0 bases and J by 9 bases, with 14 bases left in between. CDR3 length equals 13 residues. The germline CDR1 and CDR2 sequences are SQVTM and ANQGSEA. In DNA, the CDR3 is TGCAGCGTTGAAGAGGGCAGTCGAGCGGCCCAGTACTTC. Its translation: CSVEEGSRAAQYF. The whole variable domain, filled in from reference TRBV29-1 and TRBJ2-5, reads SAVISQKPSRDICQRGTSLTIQCQVDSQVTMMFWYRQQPGQSLTLIATANQGSEATYESGFVIDKFPISRPNLTFSTLTVSNMSPEDSSIYLCSVEEGSRAAQYFGPGTRLLVL.

The rearrangement joins TRBV5-1 to TRBJ1-2, with 10 bases lining up with TRBD1. This CDR3 spans 15 amino acids. Germline trimming cut 3 bases from V and 6 bases from J; bases unmatched to any gene: 8. CDR1 and CDR2 (germline): SGHRS, YFSETQ. CDR3 in DNA: TGCGCCAGCAGCTCTGACAGGGGGCTCCGGGATGGCTACACCTTC. As protein: CASSSDRGLRDGYTF.